Below, 22 T cell receptor beta chains from the same sample are listed, as sequenced in a study of cytomegalovirus exposure and HLA in healthy donors. PCR was performed using 60 Vbeta and 13 Jbeta primers. Using immunoSEQ multiplex PCR, the repertoire was profiled, and TCRdb retains in-frame clones only, with some absent. The table shows a few hundred thousand clones, with 77% occurring only once. The sample comprised PBMCs. The receptors originated from an older woman in good health and CMV-seropositive.

A few counts support this clone. The chain links TRBV7-2 to TRBJ2-4; no reliable D call. Trimming pared 2 bases from V and 0 bases from J, leaving 8 bases between. The V gene's germline CDR1 is SGHTA and CDR2 FQGNSA. This CDR3 is built from 15 residues. DNA for the CDR3: TGTGCCAGCAGCTTATATCCTCTAGCCAAAAACATTCAGTACTTC. Its protein product is CASSLYPLAKNIQYF.

The chain uses TRBV28 and TRBJ2-5, with unresolved D. This CDR3 spans 11 amino acids. With 5 bases removed from V and 2 bases from J, the gap between germline ends came to 3 bases. Germline values: CDR1 MDHEN, CDR2 SYDVKM. CDR3 loop: CASSVQETQYF. In DNA, the CDR3 is TGTGCCAGCAGTGTACAAGAGACCCAGTACTTC.

The gene calls are TRBV19 and TRBJ1-1, with 9 nucleotides matching TRBD1. Per the germline V gene, CDR1 is LNHDA and CDR2 is SQIVND (reference sequence). The CDR3 runs 13 residues. Trimming took 5 bases from V and 6 from J; bases not matched to a gene: 4. CDR3 sequence reads: CASSGQGISEAFF. In nucleotides, the CDR3 is TGTGCCAGTAGTGGACAGGGGATTTCTGAAGCTTTCTTT.

The chain uses TRBV5-1 and TRBJ2-5, with D tentatively TRBD1 (5 bases). Germline V gene lookup returns CDR1 SGHRS and CDR2 YFSETQ. The CDR3 length is 14 residues. Trimming cost V 6 bases and J 1 base, with 13 bases left between them. Written as DNA, the CDR3 is TGCGCCAGCACCCCATCTGGGGCCCAAGAGACCCAGTACTTC. Encoded protein: CASTPSGAQETQYF.

This clone appeared once. The chain links TRBV18 to TRBJ2-3; the match to TRBD2 covers 12 bases. This CDR3 has 17 residues. V shed 7 bases, J shed 0 bases, and the junction held 8 bases outside the gene matches. CDR1 is KGHSH, CDR2 LQKENI, per germline. CDR3 sequence reads: CASLETSGGTSTDTQYF. The CDR3 coding sequence is TGTGCCAGCTTGGAGACTAGCGGGGGCACTAGCACAGATACGCAGTATTTT.

V and J are TRBV29-1 and TRBJ1-1, with TRBD1 matching over 9 bases. Germline CDR1 reads SQVTM; CDR2 reads ANQGSEA. The CDR3 sequence is 14 residues long. Germline trimming cut 6 bases from V and 7 bases from J; bases unmatched to any gene: 12. The CDR3 reads CSVPGQGGFGEAFF. CDR3 bases: TGCAGCGTCCCGGGACAGGGTGGGTTTGGTGAAGCTTTCTTT. The full variable domain, rest sourced from reference TRBV29-1 and TRBJ1-1, is SAVISQKPSRDICQRGTSLTIQCQVDSQVTMMFWYRQQPGQSLTLIATANQGSEATYESGFVIDKFPISRPNLTFSTLTVSNMSPEDSSIYLCSVPGQGGFGEAFFGQGTRLTVV.

This clone showed up just a few times. V gene TRBV5-1 combines with J gene TRBJ2-7; TRBD1 aligns across 9 bases. Germline V gene lookup returns CDR1 SGHRS and CDR2 YFSETQ. CDR3 length: 13 amino acids. The V gene end was trimmed by 4 bases and the J gene end by 5 bases; junction bases not matched to a gene: 4. The CDR3 DNA follows: TGCGCCAGCAGCACGGGACAGGGTGACGAGCAGTACTTC. Its translation is CASSTGQGDEQYF.

This clone showed up just a few times. V and J are TRBV2 and TRBJ1-4; D gene uncertain. The CDR3 loop spans 15 amino acids. The V end lost 5 bases, the J end lost 3 bases, and 13 bases lay between the germline ends. Per the germline V gene, CDR1 is SNHLY and CDR2 is FYNNEI. CDR3 protein: CASSLTANANEKLFF. In DNA, the CDR3 is TGTGCCAGCAGTCTTACAGCTAACGCTAATGAAAAACTGTTTTTT.

The chain carries TRBV10-3 and TRBJ2-7; 7 nucleotides agree with TRBD2. V shed 1 base, J shed 7 bases, and the junction held 7 bases outside the gene matches. This CDR3 has 14 amino acids. Germline CDR1 reads ENHRY; CDR2 reads SYGVKD. The CDR3 sequence is CAISEWEGSREQYF. The DNA for the CDR3 is TGTGCCATCAGTGAGTGGGAGGGCTCACGGGAGCAGTACTTC.

The genes are TRBV2 and TRBJ2-1; no reliable D call. The CDR3 spans 13 residues. Germline CDR1 and CDR2: SNHLY and FYNNEI. The germline V and J ends were trimmed by 6 bases and 5 bases, with 11 bases remaining between them. The CDR3, as DNA: TGTGCCAGCAGCGTTGAGAGCCACAATGAGCAGTTCTTC. Its translation is CASSVESHNEQFF.

The table lists this clone with a few counts. The rearrangement joins TRBV18 to TRBJ2-7, with 9 bases aligning to TRBD2. Looked up from germline, CDR1 is KGHSH and CDR2 is LQKENI. J was trimmed by 2 bases and V by 3 bases; bases with no gene match: 5. The CDR3 covers 15 residues. The DNA for the CDR3 is TGTGCCAGCTCACCGAGACTAGCGGACGCCTACGAGCAGTACTTC. Its protein is CASSPRLADAYEQYF.

This rearrangement joins TRBV6-1 to TRBJ2-7; 9 bases agree with TRBD1. The V gene end was trimmed by 4 bases and the J gene end by 5 bases; junction bases not matched to a gene: 9. This CDR3 has 15 amino acids. The germline V gene encodes CDR1 MNHNS and CDR2 SASEGT. DNA for the CDR3: TGTGCCAGCAGTGGGTGGGGACAGGGAGTCCACGAGCAGTACTTC. It codes for CASSGWGQGVHEQYF.

This chain joins TRBV30 and TRBJ2-1; 12 nucleotides match TRBD2. Germline CDR1 reads GTSNPN; CDR2 reads SVGIG (reference sequence). The CDR3 is made up of 19 amino acids. V lost 4 bases, J lost 0 bases, and 13 bases stayed unmatched. DNA for the CDR3: TGTGCCTGGATGGGAGGTGGGACTAGCGGGTCGAGCTCCTACAATGAGCAGTTCTTC. Translating gives CAWMGGGTSGSSSYNEQFF. Full variable domain (rest looked up from reference TRBV30 and TRBJ2-1): SQTIHQWPATLVQPVGSPLSLECTVEGTSNPNLYWYRQAAGRGLQLLFYSVGIGQISSEVPQNLSASRPQDRQFILSSKKLLLSDSGFYLCAWMGGGTSGSSSYNEQFFGPGTRLTVL.

Worth noting for this clone: This same CDR3 is encoded by further DNA sequences in the sample. The chain uses TRBV6-5 and TRBJ1-3; D is unclear. The CDR3 loop spans 14 amino acids. The V gene's germline CDR1 is MNHEY and CDR2 SVGAGI. V was clipped by 6 bases and J by 0 bases, with 9 bases between them. CDR3 bases: TGTGCCAGCAGCTTCCCAGGCTCTGGAAACACCATATATTTT. This codes for CASSFPGSGNTIYF.

This clone was recorded only once. V is TRBV7-2 and J is TRBJ1-1; 9 nucleotides match TRBD1. This CDR3 spans 13 amino acids. Looked up from germline, CDR1 is SGHTA and CDR2 is FQGNSA. V shed 5 bases, J shed 6 bases, and the junction held 4 bases outside the gene matches. The CDR3 sequence: CASSQQGAAEAFF. The CDR3 DNA reads TGTGCCAGCAGCCAACAGGGGGCTGCTGAAGCTTTCTTT. Full variable domain (rest looked up from reference TRBV7-2 and TRBJ1-1): GAGVSQSPSNKVTEKGKDVELRCDPISGHTALYWYRQSLGQGLEFLIYFQGNSAPDKSGLPSDRFSAERTGGSVSTLTIQRTQQEDSAVYLCASSQQGAAEAFFGQGTRLTVV.

With regard to this clone: The junction differs from germline at one of its ends, possibly a read error. The chain is built from TRBV7-3 and TRBJ2-3, with D perhaps TRBD2 (5 bases). Germline assignment: CDR1 SGHTA and CDR2 FQGTGA. CDR3 length: 15 amino acids. The DNA of the CDR3 is TGTGCCAGCAGCCCTGCTGGGTCTAGCATAGATACGCAGTATTTT. Translation: CASSPAGSSIDTQYF.

The chain links TRBV19 to TRBJ1-1; 7 nucleotides match TRBD1. V trimming: 5 bases; J trimming: 11 bases; junction bases outside the gene matches: 20. This CDR3 comprises 16 residues. Germline CDR1 is LNHDA and CDR2 is SQIVND (reference sequence). CDR3 loop: CASSPRQGVIFVSAFF. The DNA for the CDR3 is TGTGCCAGTAGTCCGAGACAGGGTGTCATCTTTGTTTCGGCTTTCTTT. The full variable domain, its missing parts supplied by reference TRBV19 and TRBJ1-1, is DGGITQSPKYLFRKEGQNVTLSCEQNLNHDAMYWYRQDPGQGLRLIYYSQIVNDFQKGDIAEGYSVSREKKESFPLTVTSAQKNPTAFYLCASSPRQGVIFVSAFFGQGTRLTVV.

This clone was observed a handful of times. In DNA form, the CDR3 reads TGTGCCAGCAGTCGGACGAGGGAGAACACTGAAGCTTTCTTT. Residues: CASSRTRENTEAFF. This chain uses TRBV6-5 with TRBJ1-1, with D hard to call. Germline V gene data show CDR1 as MNHEY and CDR2 as SVGAGI. The CDR3 has 14 amino acids. With 5 bases removed from V and 1 base from J, the gap between germline ends came to 11 bases.

The chain employs TRBV7-9 and TRBJ1-1; D is uncertain. The CDR3 length is 14 residues. From germline, CDR1 is SEHNR and CDR2 FQNEAQ (reference sequence). Trimming took 5 bases from V and 4 from J, leaving 14 bases between them. The CDR3 here is CASSTGWLGTEAFF. The CDR3 nucleotides are TGTGCCAGCAGCACGGGTTGGTTGGGCACTGAAGCTTTCTTT.

This clone was counted once. The gene calls are TRBV6-1 and TRBJ1-4, with D perhaps TRBD1 (5 bases). V gave up 8 bases and J gave up 2 bases, with 9 bases separating them. The CDR3 runs to 13 residues. Germline V gene data show CDR1 as MNHNS and CDR2 as SASEGT. CDR3 loop: CASQGVTNEKLFF. CDR3 bases: TGTGCCAGCCAAGGGGTTACTAATGAAAAACTGTTTTTT.

This clone was observed a few times. This sequence joins TRBV11-2 and TRBJ2-7; D is undetermined. Germline V CDR1 and CDR2: SGHAT, FQNNGV. The CDR3 runs to 15 residues. Deletions cut 3 bases from V and 2 bases from J, with 14 bases between. The CDR3 sequence: CASSFTGGNTYEQYF. CDR3 nucleotides: TGTGCCAGCAGCTTTACCGGCGGCAATACCTACGAGCAGTACTTC.

This clone came up once. The chain has TRBV28 and TRBJ2-1, with 7 bases fitting TRBD2. Germline CDR1 MDHEN, CDR2 SYDVKM. Trimming removed 1 base from V and 4 bases from J; junction bases left unmatched: 7. This CDR3 region has 16 residues. DNA of the CDR3: TGTGCCAGCAGTTTATTGAAAAGCGGGGTTTACAATGAGCAGTTCTTC. Translating gives CASSLLKSGVYNEQFF.